A single sample is the source of the 4 T cell receptor beta chains below, sequenced in a study of blood T cell repertoires in COVID-19. Produced via immunoSEQ multiplex PCR; TCRdb's table is partial and in-frame only. The sample gives approximately 390,000 clones, approximately 89% of which show up once; about 2.5% is in the top ten. Specimen: peripheral blood. Receptors originate from a woman in her sixties with COVID-19, enrolled during active disease.

The chain links TRBV3-1 (or the pseudogene TRBV3-2) to TRBJ1-2; 7 nucleotides align to TRBD1. The CDR3 is 14 residues long. V gave up 4 bases and J gave up 5 bases; unmatched junction bases: 7. Germline values: CDR1 LGHDT, CDR2 YNNKEL (reference sequence). The CDR3, as DNA: TGTGCCAGCAGCCTTCAGACAGGGAGGTATGGCTACACCTTC. It translates to CASSLQTGRYGYTF.

This clone was seen a handful of times. The CDR3 nucleotides read TGTGCCAGCAGTACGGGACTGCGGGACTATGGCTACACCTTC. It yields the protein CASSTGLRDYGYTF. The V and J genes are TRBV2 and TRBJ1-2, with D perhaps TRBD1 (5 bases). In germline, CDR1 is SNHLY, CDR2 FYNNEI. V lost 5 bases, J lost 3 bases, and 13 bases lay in between. The CDR3 sequence is 14 residues long.

The count of this clone is one. The chain carries TRBV21-1 and TRBJ1-2. TRBV21-1 is given as a pseudogene. The CDR3 runs to 8 residues. The CDR3: CASPYETF. The CDR3 bases are TGTGCCAGCCCCTACGAAACCTTC.

The chain links TRBV5-1 to TRBJ2-2; 7 bases agree with TRBD2. Germline loops: CDR1 SGHRS, CDR2 YFSETQ. Unmatched junction bases numbered 3, after V lost 2 bases and J lost 2 bases. The CDR3 totals 15 residues. CDR3 bases: TGCGCCAGCAGCTTTAGCGGGCCAAACACCGGGGAGCTGTTTTTT. Encoded protein: CASSFSGPNTGELFF.